Following are 21 T cell receptor beta chains from one sample sequenced in a study of T-cell reconstitution after alpha-beta-depleted transplantation in children (dated by TCRdb to 2015 to 2016). The treatment or condition label corresponds to: allogeneic hematopoietic cell transplantation with graft depleted of TCRalphabeta T cells and CD19 B cells. Library preparation employed PCR. Sequenced using an Illumina HiSeq 2500. Molecular barcoding was employed in the preparation of TCR libraries, with unique molecular identifiers being used to normalize TCRbeta repertoire quantification. In TCRdb, the public reads were trimmed at Q25 with fastp and aligned with MiXCR, with productive beta chains retained. CDR3 protein sequences are deduplicated, and each keeps its most common genes and DNA. In all, the sample holds some 150,000 distinct CDR3 sequences, and roughly 8.8% of those were seen once. The ten largest clonotypes hold 18% of the sample.

The sequencing used PBMCs, mostly from graft donor cells, collected 180 days after TCRalphabeta/CD19-depleted stem cell transplant. These receptors all come from a female patient between 2 and 10 years old who had a stem cell transplant for congenital amegakaryocytic thrombocytopenia, so the T cells may come from the graft donor.

At least ten counts were recorded for this clonotype. The V call is TRBV20-1, the J call TRBJ2-3; D is unclear. CDR3 length: 13 amino acids. Germline V gene sequence: CDR1 DFQATT, CDR2 SNEGSKA (reference sequence). Trimming took off 3 bases at V and 0 bases at J, with 7 bases between the two ends. The CDR3 protein is CSARRPSTDTQYF. The CDR3 DNA sequence: TGCAGTGCTAGGCGTCCGAGCACAGATACGCAGTATTTT.

This clonotype was seen many times. The chain carries TRBV5-1 and TRBJ2-2; 8 positions agree with TRBD1. Looked up from germline, CDR1 is SGHRS and CDR2 is YFSETQ. This CDR3 region has 16 residues. J gave up 6 bases and V 0 bases, and 7 bases lay outside the gene matches. CDR3 nucleotides: TGCGCCAGCAGCTTGGGAGGACAGGGCGCTTCCGGGGAGCTGTTTTTT. It specifies CASSLGGQGASGELFF.

This clonotype was counted at least ten times. The chain joins TRBV7-9 to TRBJ1-2; D uncertain. Germline assignment: CDR1 SEHNR and CDR2 FQNEAQ (reference sequence). The CDR3 sequence is 13 residues long. The V and J ends lost 3 bases and 8 bases respectively, with 13 bases between them. The CDR3 sequence: CASSLSTGRGYTF. In DNA, the CDR3 is TGTGCCAGCAGCTTGTCCACCGGGAGGGGCTACACCTTC.

This clonotype was seen more than once but under ten times. This chain joins TRBV15 and TRBJ2-2, with D unclear. Trimming shortened V by 3 bases and J by 5 bases, and 4 bases separated the two germline ends. This CDR3 comprises 12 residues. Germline CDR1 reads LNHNV; CDR2 reads YYDKDF (reference sequence). This CDR3 is CATSRETGELFF. The DNA of the CDR3 is TGTGCCACCAGCAGGGAAACCGGGGAGCTGTTTTTT.

This clonotype was counted many times. This chain joins TRBV5-1 and TRBJ2-6; D gene ambiguous. The CDR3 loop spans 13 amino acids. V shed 10 bases and J shed 2 bases, with 10 bases lying between them. Germline V gene sequence: CDR1 SGHRS, CDR2 YFSETQ. CDR3 nucleotides: TGCGCCGTGGAAGTACCTGGGGCCAACGTCCTGACTTTC. Protein: CAVEVPGANVLTF.

In this sample, this clonotype turned up many times. In nucleotides, the CDR3 is TGTGCCAGCAGCTTATTTGACACCGACCTCGGATCCTCCTACGAGCAGTACTTC. This codes for CASSLFDTDLGSSYEQYF. V and J are TRBV7-9 and TRBJ2-7; D remains unclear. Germline CDR1 is SEHNR and CDR2 is FQNEAQ (reference sequence). Trimming shortened V by 2 bases and J by 0 bases, and 20 bases separated the two germline ends. The CDR3 sequence is 18 residues long.

This clonotype has at least ten counts. This chain connects TRBV12-3 or TRBV12-4 to TRBJ2-3; D not resolved. The CDR3 extends over 14 amino acids. Trimming cost V 3 bases and J 2 bases, with 9 bases left between them. The CDR3 DNA follows: TGTGCCAGCAGTTTTGGAACGGTCACAGATACGCAGTATTTT. It codes for CASSFGTVTDTQYF.

This clonotype was observed a few times. J is TRBJ2-3 and V is TRBV6-2 or TRBV6-3; 15 bases match TRBD2. The CDR3 runs to 19 residues. Per the germline V gene, CDR1 is MNHEY and CDR2 is SVGEGT. V lost 9 bases and J lost 6; bases outside the gene matches: 19. The CDR3 bases are TGTGCCAGTGAGGGGTCACCCATACGGACTAGCGGGGGGGCCGATACGCAGTATTTT. Translated, it gives CASEGSPIRTSGGADTQYF.

This clonotype appeared many times. The chain carries TRBV28 and TRBJ2-7; D might be TRBD2 (7 bases). The germline V gene has CDR1 MDHEN and CDR2 SYDVKM. V lost 3 bases and J 3 bases, leaving 12 bases between the germline ends. The CDR3 is made up of 14 amino acids. For the CDR3, the DNA is TGTGCCAGCAGTTTGGGGGGGGCCGTCTACGAGCAGTACTTC. Residues: CASSLGGAVYEQYF.

This clonotype has more than one count but fewer than ten. This sequence joins TRBV30 and TRBJ2-5; D is ambiguous. The CDR3 is 11 amino acids. Germline assignment: CDR1 GTSNPN and CDR2 SVGIG (reference sequence). V lost 0 bases and J 5 bases, leaving 4 bases between the germline ends. CDR3 loop: CAWSVGETQYF. The CDR3 DNA follows: TGTGCCTGGAGTGTTGGGGAGACCCAGTACTTC.

This clonotype was counted ten times or more. The V call is TRBV28, the J call TRBJ2-1, with TRBD2 matching over 12 bases. The CDR3 has 17 residues. V was clipped by 2 bases and J by 0 bases; unmatched bases: 2. CDR1 and CDR2 (germline): MDHEN, SYDVKM. CDR3 protein: CASSLPGLAGSYNEQFF. The CDR3 nucleotides are TGTGCCAGCAGTTTACCGGGACTAGCGGGCTCCTACAATGAGCAGTTCTTC.

In its sample, this clonotype was seen many times. The chain employs TRBV9 and TRBJ2-3, with 8 nucleotides matching TRBD2. Germline V gives CDR1 SGDLS, CDR2 YYNGEE. V shed 6 bases, J shed 3 bases, and the junction held 9 bases outside the gene matches. CDR3 length equals 15 residues. CDR3 nucleotides: TGTGCCAGCATCCTCACTAGCGGTGGTACAGATACGCAGTATTTT. The encoded protein is CASILTSGGTDTQYF.

This clonotype showed up many times. V and J are TRBV29-1 and TRBJ2-2; a weak D match, TRBD2 (5 bases). CDR3 length: 14 amino acids. V was clipped by 7 bases and J by 5 bases, with 17 bases between them. CDR1 is SQVTM, CDR2 ANQGSEA, per germline. The CDR3 here is CSGRTGEWTGELFF. The CDR3 DNA is TGCAGCGGGAGGACCGGGGAATGGACCGGGGAGCTGTTTTTT.

This clonotype was found many times. The rearrangement links TRBV29-1 to TRBJ2-6; D remains unclear. V dropped 6 bases and J dropped 4 bases, with 19 bases sitting between them. The CDR3 extends over 16 amino acids. The V gene's germline CDR1 is SQVTM and CDR2 ANQGSEA. The CDR3 loop is CSVRTVGNLGANVLTF. The CDR3, as DNA: TGCAGCGTCCGGACGGTTGGTAATCTGGGGGCCAACGTCCTGACTTTC.

This chain joins TRBV20-1 and TRBJ2-3; D remains ambiguous. CDR1 and CDR2 (germline): DFQATT, SNEGSKA (reference sequence). The CDR3 totals 15 residues. V dropped 3 bases and J dropped 6 bases, with 19 bases sitting between them. The CDR3 spells CSASRAAESADTQYF. The CDR3 coding sequence is TGCAGTGCTAGCCGAGCCGCCGAAAGCGCCGATACGCAGTATTTT.

This clonotype was found many times. The V gene is TRBV18, the J gene TRBJ2-3; the match to TRBD2 covers 7 bases. The CDR3 sequence is 16 residues long. The germline CDR1 and CDR2 sequences are KGHSH and LQKENI. V lost 0 bases and J lost 7; bases outside the gene matches: 10. The CDR3 DNA is TGTGCCAGCTCACCACCAGGAGCGGGGCCCCGGTATACGCAGTATTTT. It translates to CASSPPGAGPRYTQYF.

The chain carries TRBV20-1 and TRBJ2-5; the D call may be TRBD1 or TRBD2 (5 bases each). Germline V gene data show CDR1 as DFQATT and CDR2 as SNEGSKA (reference sequence). V was pared by 8 bases and J by 7 bases, with 20 bases between. The CDR3 is made up of 13 amino acids. CDR3 region: CSPTSGRGGTQYF. The DNA for the CDR3 is TGCAGTCCAACCAGTGGCCGGGGCGGGACCCAGTACTTC.

This clonotype has just a few counts. The rearrangement uses TRBV20-1 and TRBJ2-3; 9 nucleotides align to TRBD2. The CDR3 sequence is 16 residues long. The ends lost 4 bases at V and 5 bases at J; junction bases unmatched: 13. Germline CDR1 DFQATT, CDR2 SNEGSKA (reference sequence). The CDR3 loop reads CSANPGAGGPRDTQYF. For the CDR3, the DNA is TGCAGTGCTAATCCCGGGGCGGGAGGGCCCAGAGATACGCAGTATTTT.

This clonotype was recorded a few times. V gene TRBV7-2 combines with J gene TRBJ1-6, with D possibly being TRBD1 (5 bases). V was shortened by 5 bases and J by 14 bases, with 19 bases between the two germline ends. Per the germline V gene, CDR1 is SGHTA and CDR2 is FQGNSA. This CDR3 region has 14 residues. The chain's CDR3 is CASSRGSQMGTLHF. The CDR3 DNA reads TGTGCCAGCAGCAGGGGCAGTCAAATGGGAACCCTCCACTTT.

This clonotype was detected only a few times. This chain links TRBV12-3 or TRBV12-4 with TRBJ2-1; D is unclear. The V and J ends lost 8 bases and 4 bases respectively, with 33 bases between them. This CDR3 has 20 residues. For the CDR3, the DNA is TGTGCCAGCTCTCCATCTTTGGGTAACCAGCCCACAGCCGAATACAATGAGCAGTTCTTC. Its translation is CASSPSLGNQPTAEYNEQFF.

This clonotype was recorded many times. The chain has TRBV25-1 and TRBJ2-5; weak D call: TRBD2 (6 bases). The CDR3 runs to 15 residues. In germline, CDR1 is MGHDK, CDR2 SYGVNS. Trimming pared 6 bases from V and 4 bases from J, leaving 18 bases between. As DNA, the CDR3 is TGTGCCAGCAGCCTGGCGGGGCCGATGGGAGAGACCCAGTACTTC. This gives the protein CASSLAGPMGETQYF.